Listed below are T cell receptor beta chains from one sample, sequenced in a study of T cells after yellow fever vaccination. TCRdb re-analysed the 5' RACE reads in MiXCR, keeping a single row per CDR3 protein. The table includes some 320,000 distinct CDR3 sequences, about 11% detected once. The material was CD4+ T cells sorted from PBMCs, obtained 45 days after the yellow fever booster vaccination. The receptor set was obtained from a man between 18 and 29 years old who received the YFV17D yellow fever vaccine. The CDR3 runs from the conserved cysteine through the conserved F or W.

v_call cdr3_aa
TRBV5-1 CASSLEQGGGNTEAFF
TRBV4-2 CASSQGPQEFYGYTF
TRBV18 CASSPLSRMNTEAFF
TRBV20-1 CSANPPAGPNTEAFF
TRBV20-1 CSALALAKNIQYF
TRBV6-1 CASSYRDREGAFF
TRBV6-5 CASSPVPQGELTGYTF
TRBV6-5 CASSRDWAYNSPLHF
TRBV7-9 CASSLQDTNEKLFF
TRBV14 CASSQVRHNNEQFF
TRBV2 CASRRDSPDVEQYF
TRBV20-1 CSARGYNEKLFF
TRBV4-1 CASSQEWSNRVGGYTF
TRBV28 CASSLGLAGGRQFF
TRBV5-1 CASSQTLAGGRDEQFF
TRBV7-8 CASSLGIPSSGNTIYF
TRBV7-3 CASSGPGDTQYF
TRBV18 CASSASVRSGNTIYF
TRBV29-1 CSVGSWGQGEQYF
TRBV3-1 CASSLEGDNQPQHF
TRBV18 CASSPLGYSYNEQFF
TRBV9 CASSPWDRRNTEAFF
TRBV6-1 CASGLMGQGPSTDTQYF
TRBV5-1 CASSSPGQPTGELFF
TRBV4-3 CASSQAGGRMNTEAFF
TRBV5-1 CASSSDEVNTGELFF
TRBV12-3/TRBV12-4 CASSLLREAFF
TRBV5-4 CASSLSTVEAFF
TRBV29-1 CSVAQVEQFF
TRBV7-9 CASSLHSGLETQYF
TRBV21-1 CASSKEDRVDEKLFF
TRBV20-1 CSANGGDGYTF
TRBV4-3 CASSKRGWTSGGTDTQYF
TRBV6-2/TRBV6-3 CASRAEPNRETQYF
TRBV5-1 CASSTEQGAGANVLTF
TRBV6-5 CASSSGQFQETQYF
TRBV7-8 CASSLSRLNTGELFF
TRBV5-1 CASSPGTLNSPLHF
TRBV4-1 CASSQTSARANYGYTF
TRBV20-1 CSASSVQNTEAFF
TRBV19 CASRGPNTGELFF